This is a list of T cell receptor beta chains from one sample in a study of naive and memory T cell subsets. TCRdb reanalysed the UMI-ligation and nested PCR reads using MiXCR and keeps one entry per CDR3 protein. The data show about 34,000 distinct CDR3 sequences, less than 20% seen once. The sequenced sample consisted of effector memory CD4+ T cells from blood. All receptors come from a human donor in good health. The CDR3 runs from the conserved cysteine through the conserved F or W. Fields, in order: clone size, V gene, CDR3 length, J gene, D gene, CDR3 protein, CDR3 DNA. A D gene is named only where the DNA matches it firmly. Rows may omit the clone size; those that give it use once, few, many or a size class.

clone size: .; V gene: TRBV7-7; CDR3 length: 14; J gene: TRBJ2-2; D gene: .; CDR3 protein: CASSLFQNTGELFF; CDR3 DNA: TGTGCCAGCAGCTTATTTCAGAACACCGGGGAGCTGTTTTTT
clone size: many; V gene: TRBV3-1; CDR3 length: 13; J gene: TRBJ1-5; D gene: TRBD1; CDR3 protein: CASSRGQDQPQHF; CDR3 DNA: TGTGCCAGCAGCCGGGGACAGGATCAGCCCCAGCATTTT
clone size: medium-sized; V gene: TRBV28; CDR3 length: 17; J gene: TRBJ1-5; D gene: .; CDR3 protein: CASTGAGTDLSNQPQHF; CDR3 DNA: TGTGCCAGCACGGGTGCCGGGACCGACTTAAGCAATCAGCCCCAGCATTTT
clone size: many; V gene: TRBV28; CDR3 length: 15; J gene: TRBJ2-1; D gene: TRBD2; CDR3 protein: CASSLPSGHYNEQFF; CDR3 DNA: TGTGCCAGCTCCTTACCTAGCGGGCATTACAATGAGCAGTTCTTC
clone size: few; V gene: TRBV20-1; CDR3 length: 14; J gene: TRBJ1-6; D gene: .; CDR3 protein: CSAPGEGDNSPLHF; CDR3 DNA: TGCAGTGCTCCAGGGGAGGGAGACAATTCACCCCTCCACTTT
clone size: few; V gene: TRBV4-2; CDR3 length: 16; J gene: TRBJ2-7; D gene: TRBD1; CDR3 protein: CASSQGDRGEAYEQYF; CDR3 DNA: TGTGCCAGCAGCCAAGGGGACAGGGGAGAGGCCTACGAGCAGTACTTC
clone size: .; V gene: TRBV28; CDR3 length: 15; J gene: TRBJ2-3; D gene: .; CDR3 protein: CASSFSGGSTDTQYF; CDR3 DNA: TGTGCCAGCAGTTTTTCCGGGGGTAGCACAGATACGCAGTATTTT
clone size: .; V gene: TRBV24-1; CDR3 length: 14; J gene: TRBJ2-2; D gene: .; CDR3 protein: CATSQGGNTGELFF; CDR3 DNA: TGTGCCACCAGTCAGGGCGGAAACACCGGGGAGCTGTTTTTT
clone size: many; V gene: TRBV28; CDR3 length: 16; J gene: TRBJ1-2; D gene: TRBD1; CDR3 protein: CASKGTAFFKDYGYTF; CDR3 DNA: TGTGCCAGCAAAGGGACAGCCTTCTTTAAGGACTATGGCTACACCTTC
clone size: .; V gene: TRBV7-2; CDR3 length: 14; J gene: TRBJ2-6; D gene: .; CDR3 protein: CASSLDSGANVLTF; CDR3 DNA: TGTGCCAGCAGCTTAGACTCTGGGGCCAACGTCCTGACTTTC
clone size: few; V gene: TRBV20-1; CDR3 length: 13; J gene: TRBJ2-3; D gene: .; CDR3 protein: CSARVQGSEAQYF; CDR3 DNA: TGCAGTGCTAGAGTCCAGGGATCAGAGGCGCAGTATTTT
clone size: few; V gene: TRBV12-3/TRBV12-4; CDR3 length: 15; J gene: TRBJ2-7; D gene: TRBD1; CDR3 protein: CASSLAGTGTYEQYF; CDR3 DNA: TGTGCCAGCAGTTTAGCCGGGACAGGGACCTACGAGCAGTACTTC
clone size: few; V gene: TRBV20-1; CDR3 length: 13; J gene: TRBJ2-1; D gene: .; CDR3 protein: CSAPRVLSGEQFF; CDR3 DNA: TGCAGTGCCCCCCGGGTTCTCTCAGGGGAGCAGTTCTTC
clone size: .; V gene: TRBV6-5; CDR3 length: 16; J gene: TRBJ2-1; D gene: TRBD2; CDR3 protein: CASTTSGSFTYNEQFF; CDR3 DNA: TGTGCCAGCACAACAAGCGGGAGCTTCACCTACAATGAGCAGTTCTTC
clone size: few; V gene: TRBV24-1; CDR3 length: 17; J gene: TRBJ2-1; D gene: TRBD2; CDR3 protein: CATSDPRVAGVPNEQFF; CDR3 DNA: TGTGCCACCAGTGATCCCCGTGTAGCGGGAGTCCCAAATGAGCAGTTCTTC
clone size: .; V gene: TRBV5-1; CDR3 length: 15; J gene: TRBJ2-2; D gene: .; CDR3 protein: CASSLAASNTGELFF; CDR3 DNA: TGCGCCAGCAGCTTGGCAGCTTCGAACACCGGGGAGCTGTTTTTT
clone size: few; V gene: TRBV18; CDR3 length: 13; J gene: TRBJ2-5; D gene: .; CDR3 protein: CASSPTTVETQYF; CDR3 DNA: TGTGCCAGCTCACCAACGACGGTAGAGACCCAGTACTTC
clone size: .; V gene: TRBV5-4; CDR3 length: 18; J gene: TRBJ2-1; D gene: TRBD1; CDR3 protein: CASSLFGTGGVSYNEQFF; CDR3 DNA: TGTGCCAGCAGCTTGTTTGGGACAGGGGGAGTCTCCTACAATGAGCAGTTCTTC
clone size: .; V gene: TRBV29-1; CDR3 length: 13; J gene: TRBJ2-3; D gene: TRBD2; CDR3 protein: CSSTSGGRDTQYF; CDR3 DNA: TGCAGCAGTACTAGCGGGGGCCGAGATACGCAGTATTTT
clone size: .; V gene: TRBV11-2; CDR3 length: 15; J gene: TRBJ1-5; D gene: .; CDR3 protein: CASSPGGGRSQPQHF; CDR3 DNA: TGTGCCAGCAGCCCCGGGGGGGGGCGAAGTCAGCCCCAGCATTTT
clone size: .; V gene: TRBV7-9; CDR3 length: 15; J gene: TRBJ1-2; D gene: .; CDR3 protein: CASSARQGAPYGYTF; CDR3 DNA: TGTGCCAGCAGCGCGCGCCAGGGCGCCCCGTATGGCTACACCTTC
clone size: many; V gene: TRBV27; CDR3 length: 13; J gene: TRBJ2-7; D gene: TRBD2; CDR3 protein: CASGGTRRYEQYF; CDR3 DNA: TGTGCCAGCGGGGGGACTAGACGATACGAGCAGTACTTC
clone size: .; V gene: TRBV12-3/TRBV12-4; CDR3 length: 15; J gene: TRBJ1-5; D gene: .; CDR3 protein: CASSSTGGPNQLQHF; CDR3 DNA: TGTGCCAGCAGTTCGACCGGGGGCCCCAATCAGCTCCAGCATTTT
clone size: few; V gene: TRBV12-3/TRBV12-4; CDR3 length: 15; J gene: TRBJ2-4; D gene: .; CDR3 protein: CASPTNLDRKNIQYF; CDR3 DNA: TGTGCCAGCCCTACTAACCTGGACAGAAAAAACATTCAGTACTTC
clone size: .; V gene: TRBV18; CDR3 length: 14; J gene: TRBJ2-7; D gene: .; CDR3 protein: CASSHDRTTYEQYF; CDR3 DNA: TGTGCCAGCTCACACGACAGGACAACCTACGAGCAGTACTTC
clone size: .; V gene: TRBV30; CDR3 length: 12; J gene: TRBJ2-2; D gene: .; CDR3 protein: CAWRNHQRELFF; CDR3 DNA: TGTGCCTGGAGGAACCATCAAAGGGAGCTGTTTTTT